The rows below give T cell receptor beta chains drawn from one sample of a study of CD4+ T cells in melanoma. Repertoires were generated with immunoSEQ multiplex PCR, while TCRdb's copy carries only in-frame clones and drops some. Altogether 15,000 to 20,000 clones are present, roughly four fifths being singletons, with the ten largest covering around 4.7%. The specimen sequenced was cells from a culture (not recorded whether cultured in vitro). The receptor source for this set is a human donor with melanoma. Both conserved end residues are part of each CDR3. Fields, in order: clone size, D gene, V gene, J gene, CDR3 protein, CDR3 DNA. The D gene is left open where the match is weak. Not all rows give a size; the values are once, few, many and, for expanded clones, a class.

.	.	TRBV5-1	TRBJ1-4	CASSTQPLGSNEKLFF	TGCGCCAGCAGCACGCAACCTCTCGGTTCTAATGAAAAACTGTTTTTT
.	.	TRBV11-2	TRBJ1-6	CASSRSNSPLHF	TGTGCCAGCAGCCGTTCAAATTCACCCCTCCACTTT
.	.	TRBV11-2	TRBJ1-2	CASSWDGRYGYTF	TGTGCCAGCAGCTGGGACGGCCGCTATGGCTACACCTTC
once	.	TRBV7-7	TRBJ2-2	CASSRTTGNTGELFF	TGTGCTAGCAGCCGGACGACCGGGAACACCGGGGAGCTGTTTTTT
.	.	TRBV15	TRBJ1-1	CATSVYGRAFF	TGTGCCACCAGCGTATACGGACGAGCTTTCTTT
.	TRBD1	TRBV2	TRBJ2-5	CASSRDRETQYF	TGTGCCAGCAGCCGGGACAGAGAGACCCAGTACTTC
.	.	TRBV19	TRBJ1-6	CASSFQGFYNSPLHF	TGTGCCAGTAGTTTTCAGGGATTCTATAATTCACCCCTCCACTTT
once	TRBD1	TRBV5-1	TRBJ2-5	CASSLDGTGHGETQYF	TGCGCCAGCAGCTTGGACGGGACAGGTCACGGGGAGACCCAGTACTTC
.	.	TRBV10-2	TRBJ1-2	CASSRGGVPPTNYGYTF	TGCGCCAGCAGCCGGGGGGGGGTCCCCCCAACTAACTATGGCTACACCTTC
.	.	TRBV19	TRBJ2-3	CASSLIWSSTDTQYF	TGTGCCAGTAGTCTAATTTGGAGTAGCACAGATACGCAGTATTTT
few	.	TRBV11-2	TRBJ2-5	CASSLAGGGARETQYF	TGTGCCAGCAGCTTAGCCGGAGGGGGGGCCAGAGAGACCCAGTACTTC
.	.	TRBV4-1	TRBJ1-2	CASSQAGTYGYTF	TGCGCCAGCAGCCAAGCAGGGACCTATGGCTACACCTTC